This TCR beta chain was captured by sequencing in a study of CD8+CD57+ T cells in acquired aplastic anemia. Study-level background: Each DNA sample taken from sorted CD4+ and CD8+ cells came to 3 to 4 ug on average. Study-level results: Between patients and controls, some 31 CD8+ CDR3 sequences were found in common. Patient and control CD8+ Simpson's diversity was not significantly different.

The study profiled TCR beta VDJ and CDR3 using genomic DNA as template. TCRdb fed the reads into MiXCR, producing one record per CDR3 protein. The repertoire holds some 150,000 distinct CDR3 sequences, 71% seen once, with 35% to 60% in the top ten. This clonotype has only a few counts. Its antigen remains unknown. The CDR3 has 16 amino acids. After removal of 10 bases from V and 2 bases from J, the junction contained 13 bases not matched to a gene. Germline values: CDR1 ENHRY, CDR2 SYGVKD. All patients picked for sequencing had shown, by flow cytometry, an expansion of CD8+CD57+ cells. Severe acquired aplastic anemia affected all patients.

The source material was sorted CD4+, CD8+, or CD8+CD57+ T cells (not recorded which) from PBMCs. The V gene is TRBV10-3, the J gene TRBJ2-3; TRBD2 aligns across 9 bases. This clonotype was sampled from a human donor with aplastic anemia. In DNA, the CDR3 is TGTGCCACACAGCCGAGCATAGCGGGAGACACAGATACGCAGTATTTT. Amino acids: CATQPSIAGDTDTQYF.